This T cell receptor beta chain was sequenced in a study of identifying expanded T cells in peripheral blood. The data were produced by immunoSEQ multiplex PCR, yet TCRdb's version contains in-frame clones alone and is incomplete. The table has more than 95,000 clones, over 65% seen once. Study conclusions and caveats: Across healthy donors, higher total template counts meant significantly greater approximately 2-week count variance. Over about two and four weeks, about 15 and 19 clones changed, versus approximately 1.1 between replicates.

With regard to this clone: The antigen is undetermined.

Specimen: blood. The source is a person aged 18-70 years in good health.

The CDR3: CASSVSGTKREKLFF. The CDR3 DNA reads TGTGCCAGCAGCGTATCCGGGACGAAGAGGGAAAAACTGTTTTTT. The V gene is TRBV13, the J gene TRBJ1-4; D possibly corresponds to TRBD1 (5 bases). CDR1 is PRHDT and CDR2 is FYEKMQ in the germline V gene (reference sequence). The CDR3 totals 15 residues. The ends were cut back, 5 bases at V and 8 bases at J, with 18 bases in the middle. Using reference TRBV13 and TRBJ1-4 for the parts outside the CDR3, the full variable domain is AAGVIQSPRHLIKEKRETATLKCYPIPRHDTVYWYQQGPGQDPQFLISFYEKMQSDKGSIPDRFSAQQFSDYHSELNMSSLELGDSALYFCASSVSGTKREKLFFGSGTQLSVL.